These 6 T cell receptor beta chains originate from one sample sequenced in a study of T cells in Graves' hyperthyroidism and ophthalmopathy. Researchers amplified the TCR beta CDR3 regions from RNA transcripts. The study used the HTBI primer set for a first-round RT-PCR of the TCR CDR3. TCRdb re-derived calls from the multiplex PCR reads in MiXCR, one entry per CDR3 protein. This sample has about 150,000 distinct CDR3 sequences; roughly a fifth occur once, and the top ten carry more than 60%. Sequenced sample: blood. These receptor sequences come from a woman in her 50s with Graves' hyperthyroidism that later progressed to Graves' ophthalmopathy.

In DNA, the CDR3 is TGTGCCAGCAGCGGGACAGGGGGCGGGGAGCTGTTTTTT. Translated: CASSGTGGGELFF. The chain uses TRBV7-9 and TRBJ2-2; 11 positions match TRBD1. Looked up from germline, CDR1 is SEHNR and CDR2 is FQNEAQ (reference sequence). Losses at the gene ends were 5 bases for V and 7 bases for J; bases not matched to a gene: 0. CDR3 length equals 13 residues.

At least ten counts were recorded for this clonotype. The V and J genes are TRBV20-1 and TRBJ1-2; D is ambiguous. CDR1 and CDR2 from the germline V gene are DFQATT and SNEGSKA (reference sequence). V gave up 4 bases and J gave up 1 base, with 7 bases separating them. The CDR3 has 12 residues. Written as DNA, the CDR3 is TGCAGTGCTATGAGGGATAACTATGGCTACACCTTC. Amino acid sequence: CSAMRDNYGYTF.

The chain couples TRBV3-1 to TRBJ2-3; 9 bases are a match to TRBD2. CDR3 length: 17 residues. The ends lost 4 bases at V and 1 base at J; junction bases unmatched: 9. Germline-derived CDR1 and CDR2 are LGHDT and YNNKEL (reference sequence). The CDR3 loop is CASSPNLGLARTDTQYF. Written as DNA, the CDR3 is TGTGCCAGCAGCCCGAATTTAGGACTAGCGCGCACAGATACGCAGTATTTT.

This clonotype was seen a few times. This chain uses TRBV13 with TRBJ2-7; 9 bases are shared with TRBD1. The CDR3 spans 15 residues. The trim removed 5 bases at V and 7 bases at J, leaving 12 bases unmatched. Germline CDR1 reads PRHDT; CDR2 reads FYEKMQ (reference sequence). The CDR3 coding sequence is TGTGCCAGCAGCAGGACAGGGGTCCGCTGGGGGGAGCAGTACTTC. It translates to CASSRTGVRWGEQYF. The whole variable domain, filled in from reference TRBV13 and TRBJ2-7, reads AAGVIQSPRHLIKEKRETATLKCYPIPRHDTVYWYQQGPGQDPQFLISFYEKMQSDKGSIPDRFSAQQFSDYHSELNMSSLELGDSALYFCASSRTGVRWGEQYFGPGTRLTVT.

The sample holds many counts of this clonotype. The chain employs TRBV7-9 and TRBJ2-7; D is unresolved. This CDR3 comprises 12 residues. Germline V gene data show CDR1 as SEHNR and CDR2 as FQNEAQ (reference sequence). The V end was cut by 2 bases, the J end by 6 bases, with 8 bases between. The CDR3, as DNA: TGTGCCAGCAGCTTAAAGGCAGGCGAGCAGTACTTC. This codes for CASSLKAGEQYF.

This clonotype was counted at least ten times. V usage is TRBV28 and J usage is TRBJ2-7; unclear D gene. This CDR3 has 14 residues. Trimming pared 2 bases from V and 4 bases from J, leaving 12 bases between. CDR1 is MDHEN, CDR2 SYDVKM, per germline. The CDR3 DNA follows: TGTGCCAGCAGTTTACCCCAACATTTATACGAGCAGTACTTC. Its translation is CASSLPQHLYEQYF.